This entry features one T cell receptor beta chain sequence. There is no known antigen for this receptor. One base away there is no much larger clone; base qualities are not given. Libraries were constructed by the immunoSEQ multiplex PCR assay. A mixture of 60 forward primers for TCR Vbeta segments and 13 reverse primers for TCR Jbeta segments was used in the multiplex PCR. Amplification of the CDR3 region of rearranged TCR beta genes was performed with a multiplex PCR assay on genomic DNA. On the Illumina HiSeq System, the amplified TCR beta libraries were sequenced as 87-base-pair reads. The original pipeline was this. A later analysis tallied 80 million to 95 million unique TCR beta chains across the 666 repertoires, and about 12 million of those chains were shared by two or more donors. Raw reads were error-corrected and collapsed into unique sequences with a nearest-neighbor algorithm that merged closely related sequences to remove PCR and sequencing errors. CDR3 sequences were aligned to IMGT reference sequences to assign V, D and J gene segments. For a sequence to be retained, at least a six-nucleotide match to both a V gene segment and a J gene segment was required. A rearrangement counted as productive if the CDR3 had no stop codons and remained in frame with V and J, and every other rearrangement counted as non-productive. Following IMGT convention, CDR3 was defined as the stretch from the second conserved V-encoded cysteine to the conserved J-encoded phenylalanine. Sequences without an unambiguous match to a single V gene segment were excluded from the earlier analysis of about 640 of the donors. An earlier analysis of fewer than 750 of the donors called V segments functional above 56.7% productive rearrangements and segregating when the between-donor standard deviation exceeded 5%. To diagnose cytomegalovirus status from the catalog of TCR beta chain sequences, a statistical classification framework was built. In a later analysis, V and J genes were assigned by comparing TCR nucleotide sequences against IMGT/GENE-DB human TR gene sequences. Using the TCRdist pipeline, a later analysis assigned CDR3 sequences along with most-parsimonious VDJ recombination scenarios. A later analysis defined each TCR beta chain by its CDR3 amino acid sequence plus V-gene family, and excluded reads lacking a unique V-gene family. In a later analysis, 450 to 600 highly shared, low-generation-probability nucleotide sequences were removed to address suspected cross-contamination and a sequencing artifact. A later analysis calculated a clonal expansion index for each public chain from normalized within-repertoire ranks of inferred template counts. A later analysis computed generation probabilities with a VDJ recombination model fitted to out-of-frame rearrangements, and checked the results against IGoR. In a later analysis, hypergeometric tests were used to score TCR-TCR, TCR-HLA and TCR-CMV co-occurrence, with a repertoire-size bias correction applied to TCR pairs. A later analysis estimated false discovery rates by permuting HLA or CMV assignments 20 times. In a later analysis, co-occurring TCRs were grouped with DBSCAN, and TCRdist sequence similarity was added when clustering was performed within HLA-allele-positive subsets. Repertoires with fewer than 30,000 or more than 120,000 public chains were left out of co-occurrence clustering, as were a handful of repertoires with anomalous nucleotide sharing. This immuneACCESS table, as held by TCRdb, lists in-frame sequences with V and J called but not all clones. Of the missing ones, under half trace to an unresolved V gene in checked studies; the others have no known cause. V and J calls and clone size are as listed in that table; D and trimming were resolved from the DNA. Present in this sample are about 160,000 clones, 75% to 80% of which were seen just once. The top ten constitute around 0.98% of the sample.

V is cut back by 4 bases and J by 1 base, with 5 bases in the junction unmatched. Sequences MNHNY (CDR1) and SVGAGI (CDR2) are obtained from the germline V gene (reference sequence). Inclusive of the bounding cysteine and phenylalanine, the CDR3 is 15 residues long. Just the 45-base CDR3 DNA is kept, in frame starting at base 1. This sample is drawn from a study of cytomegalovirus exposure and HLA in healthy donors (dated by TCRdb to 2017 to 2019). Some background on the complete study: According to an earlier analysis of 450 to 650 of the donors, roughly 180 million T cells yielded approximately 120 million unique TCR beta sequences and more than 250 Gb of sequence data. Donor age, sex, ethnicity and CMV serostatus were compiled together with the repertoire data. An early release covering roughly 600 HLA-typed donors comprised roughly 300 gigabases of sequencing data and around 86 million unique TCR sequences. Of the approximately 370 genotyped donors, approximately 80% were placed in the genetic ancestry cluster associated with self-reported Caucasian donors. On average, 235,054 unique TCR beta nucleotide sequences were sequenced per donor among several hundred genotyped donors of the cohort, with roughly 18% of those sequences being non-productive. Besides the first cohort of hundreds of subjects, a separate validation cohort made up of 120 or so different subjects was used. Every repertoire in the discovery cohort had been generated on one and the same sequencing platform. To decide whether each TCR beta V gene segment behaved as functional or pseudogenic, an earlier analysis of approximately 620 of the donors relied on high-throughput TCR beta sequencing. A later analysis re-examined previously published TCR beta repertoires from 600 to 700 donors and added high-resolution HLA genotyping to investigate patterns of TCR occurrence. A later genetic analysis took genome-wide SNP genotypes for about 65% of the 666 donors and used that subset as a discovery cohort. Rather than using new phenotypic data, the later analysis identified candidate immune exposures from TCR beta sequences and from how often those sequences occurred across donors. Class I and class II HLA loci were covered by the typing at four-digit resolution. A handful of DR-DQ haplotypes were handled as single units for association and clustering because linkage in the cohort was strong. The study profiled the T cell repertoires of 666 subjects by immunosequencing and related them to cytomegalovirus serostatus. The study combined high-throughput TCR immunosequencing, statistical association of individual TCRs with disease status, and machine learning to predict cytomegalovirus infection status. Typing coverage varied by locus: roughly 620-630 donors for A, B, C, DRB1 and DQB1; roughly 520 for DQA1; more than 600 for DPA1; roughly 450 for DPB1. The aim of the study was to test whether cataloging public T cell receptors could identify signatures of past pathogen exposure.

The paper's findings and limits, for the study overall: According to a later analysis, parvovirus B19, influenza, CMV and Epstein-Barr virus appeared linked to several top co-occurrence clusters. In a later genetic analysis, a missense DCLRE1C variant was associated with V-gene and J-gene trimming of TCR beta chains, and the association was replicated in an independent cohort. Sequencing depth was assumed to be roughly uniform across donors in the presence/absence analyses, though that assumption may not hold. Most TCR sequences were seen in very few donors, while some public TCRs were found in many individuals. A later genetic analysis reported fewer N-insertions in productive TCRs among donors in an Asian-associated ancestry cluster than the roughly 670-donor mean. Assigning TCR associations to individual alleles was difficult when HLA alleles, especially DR and DQ, strongly co-occurred. The sequencing pipeline was judged likely to have produced a cluster of highly shared sequence variants as a technical artifact. Correlated functional status among segregating V segments might reflect linkage disequilibrium, but an unknown experimental factor could not be ruled out. The study listed 164 TCR beta chains as associated with cytomegalovirus. Specific HLA alleles were associated with roughly 17,000 TCR beta sequences at a false discovery rate of 0.05 in a later analysis. A further reported finding was that TCR beta sequences accurately predicted the HLA-A and HLA-B alleles for most subjects in the first cohort. The earlier analysis of 587 of the donors excluded approximately 17 rarely observed V segments, including chromosome 9 orphons, because counts were too low. According to a later analysis, most CMV-associated TCR beta chains appeared to be HLA-restricted, and the HLA associations seemed to be driven largely by CMV exposure. Broadly in line with IMGT annotations, most TCR beta V segments showed up in productive rearrangements about 87% or about 30% of the time in an earlier analysis of around 600 of the donors. Because some donors lacked HLA typing at each locus, the association tests relied only on the typed subset. In a later analysis, HLA-associated TCR beta chains were found to be more clonally expanded and to have lower generation probabilities than equally common non-associated chains. In a later analysis, TCR association rates were found to vary across HLA loci, with the most associated TCRs seen for DRB1 alleles and the fewest for HLA-C alleles. Cytomegalovirus status was reported to be diagnosed by the classifier with high specificity and sensitivity in both the original and validation cohorts. It was suggested by the authors that the approach could potentially be generalized to other disease states and immunological phenotypes. For the cohort, immune exposure information was limited to CMV serostatus. Only TCR beta chains were sequenced in this cohort, and the absence of alpha or paired-chain data limited detectable features. Three of the identified cytomegalovirus-associated TCR beta chains were confirmed in vitro to be specific for cytomegalovirus antigens. The 87-base-pair reads could not distinguish some IMGT-functional V segments, including TRBV6-2 and TRBV6-3, so those segments were excluded.

In total, 630 or so healthy bone marrow donors made up the cohort. At the time of sampling, every cohort member was nominally healthy, though immune exposures that went unrecorded were likely present. The donor was CMV seropositive and belonged to the group of more than 250 seropositive cohort members. A peripheral blood sample was provided by each donor, and peripheral blood mononuclear cells were used for TCR beta sequencing. The Qiagen DNeasy Blood Extraction Kit was used to extract genomic DNA from the blood cell samples. The V and J genes are TRBV6-6 and TRBJ2-7; a stretch of 9 junction bases matches TRBD2. This receptor was obtained from a woman between 50 and 59 years old in good health and CMV-seropositive. Sequencing was performed on PBMCs. The nucleotide sequence reads as follows: TGTGCCAGCAGTTCCCGTAGCGGGAGATCCTACGAGCAGTACTTC. This gives the protein CASSSRSGRSYEQYF.